Presented here are 8 T cell receptor beta chains from one specimen sequenced in a study of Graves' ophthalmopathy and Graves' hyperthyroidism. The study amplified TCR beta CDR3 regions using RNA transcripts. First-round RT-PCR employed HTBI primers, with a second-round multiplex PCR after it. TCRdb independently ran MiXCR on the multiplex PCR reads; one entry per CDR3 protein. Of some 1.1 million distinct CDR3 sequences in the sample, roughly two fifths were seen once. The source material was peripheral blood or thyroid tissue (not recorded which). These receptors all stem from an adult man with Graves' hyperthyroidism.

This clonotype was detected only a few times. CDR3 region: CASASGLAYEQYF. The CDR3 DNA reads as TGTGCTAGTGCCTCGGGACTGGCCTACGAGCAGTACTTC. The V call is TRBV12-5, the J call TRBJ2-7, with D perhaps TRBD2 (6 bases). V lost 7 bases and J lost 2, with 12 bases in between. Germline lookup yields CDR1 LGHNT and CDR2 FRNRAP. The CDR3 spans 13 residues.

In this sample, this clonotype turned up many times. The genes are TRBV25-1 and TRBJ1-2; 8 positions match TRBD1. This CDR3 spans 14 amino acids. CDR1 is MGHDK, CDR2 SYGVNS, per germline. V trimming: 2 bases; J trimming: 7 bases; junction bases outside the gene matches: 6. The CDR3 region has the DNA TGTGCCAGCAGTGAAATTACAGGGGGTGGTGGCTACACCTTC. It yields the protein CASSEITGGGGYTF.

The chain combines TRBV7-2 with TRBJ2-5; 10 positions match TRBD2. This CDR3 contains 20 residues. Germline assignment: CDR1 SGHTA and CDR2 FQGNSA. The J segment lost 1 base and the V segment lost 6 bases, leaving 20 bases of the junction unmatched. CDR3 sequence: CASSPPGQRLAGVFQETQYF. CDR3 in DNA: TGTGCCAGCAGTCCCCCGGGACAGCGGCTAGCGGGAGTATTCCAAGAGACCCAGTACTTC.

The V and J genes are TRBV7-9 and TRBJ2-7, with D maybe TRBD2 (6 bases). The length of the CDR3 is 13 residues. V shed 1 base and J shed 5 bases, with 9 bases lying between them. Germline lookup yields CDR1 SEHNR and CDR2 FQNEAQ (reference sequence). The DNA for the CDR3 is TGTGCCAGCAGCTTAGACGGGAGAGACGAGCAGTACTTC. It specifies CASSLDGRDEQYF.

The V gene is TRBV12-3 or TRBV12-4, the J gene TRBJ2-5; TRBD2 matches 10 bases. The CDR3 extends over 14 amino acids. V lost 6 bases, J lost 5 bases, and 6 bases stayed unmatched. The CDR3 DNA reads TGTGCCAGCAGCACACTAGCGGGGCTCGAGACCCAGTACTTC. Translated: CASSTLAGLETQYF.

About this clonotype itself: Germline and junction disagree at one end, which may indicate a read error. V is TRBV10-3 and J is TRBJ2-2; TRBD1 matches at 9 bases. The germline V gene has CDR1 ENHRY and CDR2 SYGVKD. This CDR3 is built from 12 residues. The CDR3 here is CAISGETGGFYF. Written as DNA, the CDR3 is TGTGCCATCAGTGGGGAAACAGGGGGCTTCTATTTT.

As concerns this clonotype: A much larger clonotype is one base distant, so this may be a read error. The chain combines TRBV5-1 with TRBJ2-2; the match to TRBD1 covers 9 bases. The CDR3 is made up of 16 amino acids. CDR1 is SGHRS, CDR2 YFSETQ, per germline. CDR3 sequence reads: CASRDNRGPNTGGLFF. As DNA, the CDR3 is TGTGCCAGCAGAGACAACAGGGGGCCGAACACCGGGGGGCTGTTTTTT.

This clonotype was detected many times. The chain's CDR3 is CASSEYRPGGAYEKLFF. The CDR3 bases are TGTGCCAGCAGCGAGTATCGTCCAGGGGGCGCCTATGAAAAACTGTTTTTT. This chain links TRBV7-8 with TRBJ1-4; TRBD1 matches 8 bases. Germline assignment: CDR1 SGHVS and CDR2 FQNEAQ. The J segment lost 6 bases and the V segment lost 5 bases, leaving 14 bases of the junction unmatched. The CDR3 has 17 amino acids.